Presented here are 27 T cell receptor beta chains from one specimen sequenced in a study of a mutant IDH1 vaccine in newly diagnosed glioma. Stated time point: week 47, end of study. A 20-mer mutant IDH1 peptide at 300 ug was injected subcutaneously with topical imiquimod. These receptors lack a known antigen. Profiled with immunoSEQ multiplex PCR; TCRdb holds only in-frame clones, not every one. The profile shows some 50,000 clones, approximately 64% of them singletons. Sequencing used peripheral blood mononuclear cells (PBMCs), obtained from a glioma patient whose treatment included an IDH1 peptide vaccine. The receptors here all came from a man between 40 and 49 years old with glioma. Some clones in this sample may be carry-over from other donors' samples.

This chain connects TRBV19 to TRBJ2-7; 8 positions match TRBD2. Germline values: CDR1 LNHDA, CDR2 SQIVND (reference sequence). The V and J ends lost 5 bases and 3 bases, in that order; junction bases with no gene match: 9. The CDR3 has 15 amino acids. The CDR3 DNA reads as TGTGCCAGTAGTGCGGGAGGAGGGGGTATCTACGAGCAGTACTTC. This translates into CASSAGGGGIYEQYF.

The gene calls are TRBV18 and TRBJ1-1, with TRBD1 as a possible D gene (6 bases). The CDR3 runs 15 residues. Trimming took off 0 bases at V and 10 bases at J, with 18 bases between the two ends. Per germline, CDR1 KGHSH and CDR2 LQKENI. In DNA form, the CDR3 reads TGTGCCAGCTCACCACCCGGTTCTGGGAAGGGGGGAGCTTTCTTT. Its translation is CASSPPGSGKGGAFF.

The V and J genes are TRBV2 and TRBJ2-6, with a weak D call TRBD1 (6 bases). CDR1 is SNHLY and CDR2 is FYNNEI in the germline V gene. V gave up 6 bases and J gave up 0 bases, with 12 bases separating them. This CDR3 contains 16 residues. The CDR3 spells CASRRGKSSGANVLTF. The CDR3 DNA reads TGTGCCAGCAGGAGGGGGAAGAGCTCTGGGGCCAACGTCCTGACTTTC.

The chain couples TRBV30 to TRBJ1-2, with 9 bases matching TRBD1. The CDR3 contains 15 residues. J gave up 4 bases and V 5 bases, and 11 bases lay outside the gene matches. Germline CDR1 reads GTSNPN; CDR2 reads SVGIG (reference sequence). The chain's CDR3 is CAWETGGLPFYGYTF. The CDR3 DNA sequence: TGTGCCTGGGAAACAGGGGGCCTTCCCTTCTATGGCTACACCTTC.

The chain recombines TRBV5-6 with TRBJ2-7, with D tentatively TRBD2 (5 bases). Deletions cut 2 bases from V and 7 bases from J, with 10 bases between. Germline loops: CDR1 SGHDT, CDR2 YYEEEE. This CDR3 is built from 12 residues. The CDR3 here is CASSFGVGEQYF. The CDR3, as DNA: TGTGCCAGCAGCTTCGGGGTGGGGGAGCAGTACTTC. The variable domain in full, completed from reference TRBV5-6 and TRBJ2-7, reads DAGVTQSPTHLIKTRGQQVTLRCSPKSGHDTVSWYQQALGQGPQFIFQYYEEEERQRGNFPDRFSGHQFPNYSSELNVNALLLGDSALYLCASSFGVGEQYFGPGTRLTVT.

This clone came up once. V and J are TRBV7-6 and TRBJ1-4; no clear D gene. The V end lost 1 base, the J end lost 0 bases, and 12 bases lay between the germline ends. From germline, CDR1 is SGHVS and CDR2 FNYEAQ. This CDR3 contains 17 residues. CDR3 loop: CASSLGFGDATNEKLFF. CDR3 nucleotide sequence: TGTGCCAGCAGCTTAGGATTTGGGGATGCAACTAATGAAAAACTGTTTTTT.

Here the CDR3 reads CASRRGQGRDQPQHF. In nucleotides, the CDR3 is TGTGCCAGCAGGAGGGGACAGGGGAGAGATCAGCCCCAGCATTTT. The chain employs TRBV6-1 and TRBJ1-5; 10 nucleotides match TRBD1. CDR3 size: 15 residues. Trimming took 6 bases from V and 5 from J; bases not matched to a gene: 7. In germline, CDR1 is MNHNS, CDR2 SASEGT.

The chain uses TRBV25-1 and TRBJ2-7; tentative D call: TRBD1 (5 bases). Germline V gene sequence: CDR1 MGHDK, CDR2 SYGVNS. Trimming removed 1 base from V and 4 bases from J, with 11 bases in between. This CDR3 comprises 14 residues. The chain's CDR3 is CASSECDRLYEQYF. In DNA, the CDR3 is TGTGCCAGCAGTGAATGCGACAGATTATACGAGCAGTACTTC.

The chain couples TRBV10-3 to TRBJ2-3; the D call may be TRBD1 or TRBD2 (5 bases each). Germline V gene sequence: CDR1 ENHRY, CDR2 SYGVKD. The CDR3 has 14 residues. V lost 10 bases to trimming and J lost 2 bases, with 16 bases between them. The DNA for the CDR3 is TGTGCCACAGCCCGGGACGATATCACAGATACGCAGTATTTT. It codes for CATARDDITDTQYF.

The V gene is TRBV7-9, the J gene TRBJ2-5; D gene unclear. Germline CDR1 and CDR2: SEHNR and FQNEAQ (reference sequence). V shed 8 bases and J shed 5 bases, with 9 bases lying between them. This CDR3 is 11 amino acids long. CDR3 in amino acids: CASQLRETQYF. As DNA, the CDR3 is TGTGCCAGCCAGCTTAGGGAGACCCAGTACTTC.

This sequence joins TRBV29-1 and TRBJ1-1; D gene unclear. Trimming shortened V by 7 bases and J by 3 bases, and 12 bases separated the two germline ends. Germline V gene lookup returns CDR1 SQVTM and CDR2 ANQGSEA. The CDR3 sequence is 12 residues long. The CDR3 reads CSGRVRDTEAFF. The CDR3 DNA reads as TGCAGCGGGAGGGTAAGGGACACTGAAGCTTTCTTT. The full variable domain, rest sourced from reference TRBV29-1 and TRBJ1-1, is SAVISQKPSRDICQRGTSLTIQCQVDSQVTMMFWYRQQPGQSLTLIATANQGSEATYESGFVIDKFPISRPNLTFSTLTVSNMSPEDSSIYLCSGRVRDTEAFFGQGTRLTVV.

The CDR3 DNA sequence: TGTGCCAGCAGTTACAACCCGAGATCCTACGAGCAGTACTTC. This gives the protein CASSYNPRSYEQYF. The chain employs TRBV6-5 and TRBJ2-7; D unresolved. CDR1 and CDR2 from the germline V gene are MNHEY and SVGAGI. The CDR3 is made up of 14 amino acids. Trimming removed 2 bases at V and 1 base at J, with 9 bases between.

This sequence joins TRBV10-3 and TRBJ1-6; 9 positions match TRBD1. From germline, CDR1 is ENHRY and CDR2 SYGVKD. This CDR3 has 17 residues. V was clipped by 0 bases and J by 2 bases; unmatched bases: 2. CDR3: CAISESDRGPYNSPLHF. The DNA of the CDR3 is TGTGCCATCAGTGAGTCGGACAGGGGCCCCTATAATTCACCCCTCCACTTT.

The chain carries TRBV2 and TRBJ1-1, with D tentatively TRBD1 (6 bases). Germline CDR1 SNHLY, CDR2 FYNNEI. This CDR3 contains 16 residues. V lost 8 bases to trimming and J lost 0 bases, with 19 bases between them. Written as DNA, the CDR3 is TGTGCCAGCCGATTCCTCAGGGGCCCCATGAACACTGAAGCTTTCTTT. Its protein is CASRFLRGPMNTEAFF.

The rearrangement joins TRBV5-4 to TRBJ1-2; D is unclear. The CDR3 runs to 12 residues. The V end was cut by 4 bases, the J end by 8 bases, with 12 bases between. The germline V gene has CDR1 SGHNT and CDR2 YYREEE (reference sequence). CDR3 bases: TGTGCCAGCAGCCCGGGAGGCTCCGGCTACACCTTC. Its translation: CASSPGGSGYTF.

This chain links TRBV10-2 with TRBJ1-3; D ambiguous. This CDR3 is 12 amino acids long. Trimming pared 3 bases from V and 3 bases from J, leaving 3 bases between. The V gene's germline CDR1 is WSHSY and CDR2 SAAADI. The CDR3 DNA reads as TGCGCCAGCAGTGAATATGGAAACACCATATATTTT. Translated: CASSEYGNTIYF.

DNA of the CDR3: TGTGCCAGCAGCCCCTCCGGCTTGGTGAACACTGAAGCTTTCTTT. Translation: CASSPSGLVNTEAFF. The V call is TRBV9, the J call TRBJ1-1; D not resolved. CDR1 and CDR2 (germline): SGDLS, YYNGEE. The CDR3 totals 15 residues. Trimming took off 4 bases at V and 0 bases at J, with 13 bases between the two ends.

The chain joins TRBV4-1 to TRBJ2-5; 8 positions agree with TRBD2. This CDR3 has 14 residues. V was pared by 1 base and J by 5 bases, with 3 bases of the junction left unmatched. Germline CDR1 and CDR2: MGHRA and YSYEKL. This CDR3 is CASSQVGGVETQYF. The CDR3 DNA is TGCGCCAGCAGCCAAGTCGGGGGGGTGGAGACCCAGTACTTC.

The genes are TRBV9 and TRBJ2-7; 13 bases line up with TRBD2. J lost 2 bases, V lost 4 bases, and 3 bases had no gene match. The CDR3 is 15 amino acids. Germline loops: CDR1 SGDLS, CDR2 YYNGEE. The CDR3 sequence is CASSKGTSGAYEQYF. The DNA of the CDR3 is TGTGCCAGCAGCAAAGGGACTAGCGGGGCCTACGAGCAGTACTTC.

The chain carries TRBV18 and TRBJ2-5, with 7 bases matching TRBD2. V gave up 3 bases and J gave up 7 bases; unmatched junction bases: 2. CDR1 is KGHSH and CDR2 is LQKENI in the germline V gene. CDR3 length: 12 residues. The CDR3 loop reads CASSPSGGTQYF. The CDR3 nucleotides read TGTGCCAGCTCACCCTCGGGAGGGACCCAGTACTTC.

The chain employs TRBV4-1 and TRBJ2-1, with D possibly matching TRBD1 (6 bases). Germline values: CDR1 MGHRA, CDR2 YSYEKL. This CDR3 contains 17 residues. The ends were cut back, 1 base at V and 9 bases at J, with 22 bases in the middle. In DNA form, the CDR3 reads TGCGCCAGCAGCCAAGCCCTTAACAGGGCCCGTTACCTTGAGCAGTTCTTC. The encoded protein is CASSQALNRARYLEQFF.

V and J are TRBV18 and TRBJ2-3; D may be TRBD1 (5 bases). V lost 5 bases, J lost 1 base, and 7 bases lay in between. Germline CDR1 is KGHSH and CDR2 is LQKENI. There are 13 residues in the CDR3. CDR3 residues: CASSLQGTDTQYF. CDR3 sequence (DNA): TGTGCCAGCTCATTACAGGGCACAGATACGCAGTATTTT.

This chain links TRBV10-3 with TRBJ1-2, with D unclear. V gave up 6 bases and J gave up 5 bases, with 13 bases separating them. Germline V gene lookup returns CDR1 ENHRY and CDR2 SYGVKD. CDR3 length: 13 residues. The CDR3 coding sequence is TGTGCCATCAGCACCGGGAGGGAATATGGCTACACCTTC. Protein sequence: CAISTGREYGYTF.

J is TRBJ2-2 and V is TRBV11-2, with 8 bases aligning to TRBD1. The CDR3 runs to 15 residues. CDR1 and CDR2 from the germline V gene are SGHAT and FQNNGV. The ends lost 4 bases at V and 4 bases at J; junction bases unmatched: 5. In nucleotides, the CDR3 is TGTGCCAGCAGCTCCTGGACAGGGACCACCGGGGAGCTGTTTTTT. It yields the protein CASSSWTGTTGELFF. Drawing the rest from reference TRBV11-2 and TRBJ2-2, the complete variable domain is EAGVAQSPRYKIIEKRQSVAFWCNPISGHATLYWYQQILGQGPKLLIQFQNNGVVDDSQLPKDRFSAERLKGVDSTLKIQPAKLEDSAVYLCASSSWTGTTGELFFGEGSRLTVL.

The CDR3 loop reads CASSHAPSGGAFVNEQFF. The DNA of the CDR3 is TGCGCCAGCAGCCACGCCCCTAGCGGGGGGGCCTTTGTCAATGAGCAGTTCTTC. The chain couples TRBV4-1 to TRBJ2-1; 12 bases line up with TRBD2. V was pared by 3 bases and J by 6 bases, with 12 bases of the junction left unmatched. CDR1 and CDR2 (germline): MGHRA, YSYEKL. This CDR3 is 18 amino acids long.

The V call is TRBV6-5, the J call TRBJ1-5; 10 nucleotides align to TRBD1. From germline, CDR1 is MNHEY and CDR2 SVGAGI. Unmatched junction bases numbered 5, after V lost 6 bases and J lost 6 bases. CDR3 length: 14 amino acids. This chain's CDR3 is CASRPGTGVQPQHF. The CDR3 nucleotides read TGTGCCAGCAGACCCGGGACAGGGGTTCAGCCCCAGCATTTT.

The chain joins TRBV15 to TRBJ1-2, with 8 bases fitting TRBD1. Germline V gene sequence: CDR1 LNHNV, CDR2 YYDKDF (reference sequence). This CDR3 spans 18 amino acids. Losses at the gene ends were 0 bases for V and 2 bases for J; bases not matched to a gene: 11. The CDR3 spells CATSREGWRQGRNYGYTF. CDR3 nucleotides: TGTGCCACCAGCAGAGAAGGGTGGCGACAGGGGAGGAACTATGGCTACACCTTC. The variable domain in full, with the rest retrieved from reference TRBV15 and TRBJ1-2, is DAMVIQNPRYQVTQFGKPVTLSCSQTLNHNVMYWYQQKSSQAPKLLFHYYDKDFNNEADTPDNFQSRRPNTSFCFLDIRSPGLGDTAMYLCATSREGWRQGRNYGYTFGSGTRLTVV.